Listed below are T cell receptor beta chains from one sample, sequenced in a study of cytomegalovirus exposure and HLA in healthy donors. Clones were read by immunoSEQ multiplex PCR, and TCRdb kept only the in-frame ones, dropping some. The sample lists 100,000 to 150,000 clones; 65% to 75% were seen once. The sample consisted of PBMCs. The receptors shown here come from a woman aged 45-59 years in good health and CMV-seropositive. Both conserved end residues are part of each CDR3. Fields, in order: clone size, J gene, D gene, V gene, CDR3 DNA, CDR3 protein. The D gene is left open where the match is weak. A row's size may be missing; if present it is once, few, many or a size class.

>NA|TRBJ2-5|TRBD2|TRBV4-2
TGTGCCAGCAGCCACTCGATGGCGGGGGGGCAAGAGACCCAGTACTTC
CASSHSMAGGQETQYF
>NA|TRBJ2-7|TRBD1|TRBV9
TGTGCCAGCTCACTGGCGGGACAGGGGGCTTTTACCTACGAGCAGTACTTC
CASSLAGQGAFTYEQYF
>NA|TRBJ1-6|NA|TRBV5-4
TGTGCCAGCAGCTTCAGGGGTAATTCACCCCTCCACTTT
CASSFRGNSPLHF
>NA|TRBJ2-5|NA|TRBV19
TGTGCCAGTAGTATAGGACCTTGGGGGGGCCACCAAGAGACCCAGTACTTC
CASSIGPWGGHQETQYF
>NA|TRBJ2-1|NA|TRBV6-6
TGTGCCAGCAGTTACGCTAGCGTCAATGAGCAGTTCTTC
CASSYASVNEQFF
>NA|TRBJ2-7|TRBD2|TRBV5-1
TGCGCCAGCAACCCGGGGGGGAACGTCTACGAGCAGTACTTC
CASNPGGNVYEQYF
>NA|TRBJ2-5|TRBD1|TRBV16
TGTGCCAGCAGCCAGGACAGGGAGACCCAGTACTTC
CASSQDRETQYF
>few|TRBJ2-7|NA|TRBV2
TGTGCCAGCAGTTCGGGGGACCCCCCCTACGAGCAGTACTTC
CASSSGDPPYEQYF
>NA|TRBJ2-5|TRBD2|TRBV18
TGTGCCAGCACTCGACTAGCGGGGGTAGAAGAGACCCAGTACTTC
CASTRLAGVEETQYF
>few|TRBJ2-1|NA|TRBV10-3
TGTGCCATCAGTGCGAGAGGGGGGGCCTCCTACAATGAGCAGTTCTTC
CAISARGGASYNEQFF
>NA|TRBJ2-7|NA|TRBV28
TGTGCCAGTCTCGACACCTACTCCTACGAGCAGTACTTC
CASLDTYSYEQYF
>NA|TRBJ2-1|TRBD2|TRBV6-1
TGTGCCAGCAGTGAAAGACTAGCGGGGATATACAATGAGCAGTTCTTC
CASSERLAGIYNEQFF
>NA|TRBJ2-7|NA|TRBV11-2
TGTGCCAGCAGCTCCCTGGGGAGCTCCTACGAGCAGTACTTC
CASSSLGSSYEQYF
>NA|TRBJ1-2|NA|TRBV14
TGTGCCAGCAGCCAAAGATGGGCCGGGGGGCGATCGTATGGCTACACCTTC
CASSQRWAGGRSYGYTF
>NA|TRBJ1-2|TRBD1|TRBV6-1
TGTGCCAGCAGGTCTGGACAGGGGTACTATGGCTACACCTTC
CASRSGQGYYGYTF
>once|TRBJ1-3|TRBD1|TRBV7-9
TGTTCCAGCAGCCCAAAGACAGGGGGCAATCGAGCTGGAAACACCATATATTTT
CSSSPKTGGNRAGNTIYF
>once|TRBJ1-6|NA|TRBV9
TGTGCCAGCAGCCTCGGGACCTATAATTCACCCCTCCACTTT
CASSLGTYNSPLHF
>NA|TRBJ2-3|TRBD1|TRBV7-9
TGTGCCAGCAGCTTTCTGGACAGGGTCACAGATACGCAGTATTTT
CASSFLDRVTDTQYF
>NA|TRBJ2-2|TRBD2|TRBV7-9
TGTGCCAGCATGACTAGCGGGGTAGTAGGCACCGGGGAGCTGTTTTTT
CASMTSGVVGTGELFF
>NA|TRBJ1-3|NA|TRBV7-8
TGTGCCAGCAGCTTCTCGGCAGGCTCCTCTGGAAACACCATATATTTT
CASSFSAGSSGNTIYF
>NA|TRBJ2-3|NA|TRBV9
TGTGCCAGCAGCGTAGTGTGGGGGCAAGATACGCAGTATTTT
CASSVVWGQDTQYF
>few|TRBJ1-5|NA|TRBV29-1
TGCAGCGTGAGCAGGGGAAATAGCAATCAGCCCCAGCATTTT
CSVSRGNSNQPQHF
>NA|TRBJ1-4|TRBD1|TRBV19
TGTGCCAGTAGTATTCGATACCGGGACAGTAATGAAAAACTGTTTTTT
CASSIRYRDSNEKLFF
>NA|TRBJ2-3|NA|TRBV5-1
TGCGCCAGCAGCTTTGGCCCCCGTCGCACAGATACGCAGTATTTT
CASSFGPRRTDTQYF
>NA|TRBJ1-4|TRBD1|TRBV29-1
TGCAGCGTTGAAGAAACAGGGGGCGGTGAAAAACTGTTTTTT
CSVEETGGGEKLFF
>NA|TRBJ2-3|NA|TRBV5-1
TGCGCCAGCAGCTTGGCGACAGATACGCAGTATTTT
CASSLATDTQYF
>NA|TRBJ2-5|TRBD2|TRBV9
TGTGCCAGCAGCGCGCGGGGGGCCCTGGAGACCCAGTACTTC
CASSARGALETQYF
>NA|TRBJ2-1|NA|TRBV9
TGTGCCAGCAGCGTGGCGGGTTACAATGAGCAGTTCTTC
CASSVAGYNEQFF
>NA|TRBJ1-4|NA|TRBV7-9
TGTGCCAGCAGCTTAGACAGGAATGAAAAACTGTTTTTT
CASSLDRNEKLFF
>few|TRBJ1-2|TRBD1|TRBV5-1
TGCGCCAGCAGTATAGAGGGGGCTAGTGGCTACACCTTC
CASSIEGASGYTF
>NA|TRBJ1-5|TRBD1|TRBV2
TGTGCCAGCAGAAGGGACAGAAATCAGCCCCAGCATTTT
CASRRDRNQPQHF
>NA|TRBJ1-4|NA|TRBV7-9
TGTGCCAGCAGCTTTTGGGGAGGGGAGAAACTGTTTTTT
CASSFWGGEKLFF
>NA|TRBJ2-5|NA|TRBV30
TGTGCCTGGAGTGTAGGGAGCGCAAATCAAGAGACCCAGTACTTC
CAWSVGSANQETQYF
>few|TRBJ1-3|TRBD1|TRBV18
TGTGCCAGCTCACGGCGAACTACAGGGGGACTCAGTCCCCTTGATCCCGGAAACACCATATATTTT
CASSRRTTGGLSPLDPGNTIYF
>NA|TRBJ2-5|TRBD2|TRBV5-1
TGCGCCAGCACGCCACTAGCGGGAAAAGAGACCCAGTACTTC
CASTPLAGKETQYF
>NA|TRBJ2-3|NA|TRBV6-5
TGTGCCAGCAGCAGGGGCAGGGCGTCAGATACGCAGTATTTT
CASSRGRASDTQYF
>NA|TRBJ2-5|NA|TRBV27
TGTGCCAGCAGTTATATAGGGGGTCCAGAGACCCAGTACTTC
CASSYIGGPETQYF